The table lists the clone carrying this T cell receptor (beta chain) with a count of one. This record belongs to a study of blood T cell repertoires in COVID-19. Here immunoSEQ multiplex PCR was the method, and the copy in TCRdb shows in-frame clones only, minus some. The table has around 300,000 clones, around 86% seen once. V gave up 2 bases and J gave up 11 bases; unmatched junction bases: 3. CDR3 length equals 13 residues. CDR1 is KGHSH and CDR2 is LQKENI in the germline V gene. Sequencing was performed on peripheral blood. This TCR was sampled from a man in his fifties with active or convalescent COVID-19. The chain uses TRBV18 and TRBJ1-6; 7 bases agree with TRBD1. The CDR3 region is CASSPTGEPPLHF. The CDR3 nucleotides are TGTGCCAGCTCACCAACAGGGGAGCCACCCCTCCACTTT.